This entry features one T cell receptor (beta chain) sequence. What it binds is not known. From germline, CDR1 is LNHDA and CDR2 SQIVND (reference sequence). The junction had 11 bases not matched to a gene; V was cut back by 6 bases and J by 4 bases. CDR3 size: 17 residues. The donors, healthy adults who were HIV-negative, had experienced no recent acute infections or vaccinations. This sample stems from a study of shared clonotypes between healthy human individuals. Across the study: For every donor, three CD4 naive, three CD4 memory, two CD8 naive and one CD8 memory plates were used. Study-wide results and caveats: Across subsets, estimated richness was generally greater for naive than for memory populations.

Evenly divided among several immunoSEQ plates was the genomic DNA of each subset. Data came from immunoSEQ multiplex PCR; TCRdb stores just in-frame clones and leaves some out. The sample records approximately 2,000,000 clones, around 90% being singletons. Sequencing was done on a sample of naive CD4+ T cells from PBMCs. Subset described: CD45RA+ positively selected. V is TRBV19 and J is TRBJ2-3; TRBD2 agrees at 12 bases. This sequence originates from a man younger than 35 in good health. Some clones in this sample may be carry-over from other donors' samples. This chain's CDR3 is CASSPRGLAGGADTQYF. CDR3 nucleotides: TGTGCCAGTAGCCCCAGGGGGCTAGCGGGAGGGGCAGATACGCAGTATTTT.